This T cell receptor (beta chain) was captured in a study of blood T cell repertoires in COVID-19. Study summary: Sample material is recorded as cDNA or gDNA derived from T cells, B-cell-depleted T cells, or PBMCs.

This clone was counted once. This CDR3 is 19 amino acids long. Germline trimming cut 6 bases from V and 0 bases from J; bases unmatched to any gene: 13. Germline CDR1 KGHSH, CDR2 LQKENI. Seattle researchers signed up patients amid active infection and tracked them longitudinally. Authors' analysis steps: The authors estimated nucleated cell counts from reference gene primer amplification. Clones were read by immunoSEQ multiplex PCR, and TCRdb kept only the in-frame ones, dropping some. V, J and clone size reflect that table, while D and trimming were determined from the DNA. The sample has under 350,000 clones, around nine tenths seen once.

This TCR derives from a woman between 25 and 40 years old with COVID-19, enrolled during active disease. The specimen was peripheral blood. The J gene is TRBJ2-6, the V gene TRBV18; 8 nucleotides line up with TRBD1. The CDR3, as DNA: TGTGCCAGCTCGGACACACAGGGGGAATCCTTCTCTGGGGCCAACGTCCTGACTTTC. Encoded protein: CASSDTQGESFSGANVLTF.